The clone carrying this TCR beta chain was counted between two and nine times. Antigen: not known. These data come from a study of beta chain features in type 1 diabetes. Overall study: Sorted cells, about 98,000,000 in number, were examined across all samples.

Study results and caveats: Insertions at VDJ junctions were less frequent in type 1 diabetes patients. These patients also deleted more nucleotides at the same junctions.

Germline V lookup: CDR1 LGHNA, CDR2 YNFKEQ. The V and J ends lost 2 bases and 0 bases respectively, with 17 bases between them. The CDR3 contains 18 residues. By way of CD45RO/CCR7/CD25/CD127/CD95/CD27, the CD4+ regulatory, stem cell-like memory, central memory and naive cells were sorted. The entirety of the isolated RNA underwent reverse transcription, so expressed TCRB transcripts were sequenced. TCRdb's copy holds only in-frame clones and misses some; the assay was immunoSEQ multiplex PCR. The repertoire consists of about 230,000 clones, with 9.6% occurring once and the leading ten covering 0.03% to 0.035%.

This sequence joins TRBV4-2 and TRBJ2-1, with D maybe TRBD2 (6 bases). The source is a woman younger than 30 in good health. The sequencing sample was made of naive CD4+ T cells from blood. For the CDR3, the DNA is TGTGCCAGCAGCCAACTCCAGCTCCGGGACTCCTCCTACAATGAGCAGTTCTTC. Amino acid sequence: CASSQLQLRDSSYNEQFF.